This T cell receptor (beta chain) was found in a study of T cell repertoires in cytomegalovirus infection. Study-level points and caveats: The ex vivo response was dominated by HLA-C-restricted CMV-specific TCR beta clonotypes.

In TCRdb, the reads were re-called with MiXCR into one record per CDR3 protein. The table shows 550,000 to 850,000 distinct CDR3 sequences, with around 35% occurring only once. Many counts were recorded for this clonotype. Its antigen is currently unknown. With 0 bases removed from V and 3 bases from J, the gap between germline ends came to 13 bases. The germline V gene encodes CDR1 MNHEY and CDR2 SVGAGI. The CDR3 extends over 16 amino acids. The specimen comprised cultured PBMCs, sampled from culture after CMV antigen stimulation. The TCR originated in a human donor in good health (CMV status not recorded). Some clones in this sample may be carry-over from other donors' samples. The rearrangement joins TRBV6-5 to TRBJ2-3; D is possibly TRBD1 or TRBD2 (5 bases each). The CDR3 protein is CASSYSPGQPTDTQYF. The CDR3 bases are TGTGCCAGCAGTTACTCTCCGGGGCAGCCTACAGATACGCAGTATTTT.